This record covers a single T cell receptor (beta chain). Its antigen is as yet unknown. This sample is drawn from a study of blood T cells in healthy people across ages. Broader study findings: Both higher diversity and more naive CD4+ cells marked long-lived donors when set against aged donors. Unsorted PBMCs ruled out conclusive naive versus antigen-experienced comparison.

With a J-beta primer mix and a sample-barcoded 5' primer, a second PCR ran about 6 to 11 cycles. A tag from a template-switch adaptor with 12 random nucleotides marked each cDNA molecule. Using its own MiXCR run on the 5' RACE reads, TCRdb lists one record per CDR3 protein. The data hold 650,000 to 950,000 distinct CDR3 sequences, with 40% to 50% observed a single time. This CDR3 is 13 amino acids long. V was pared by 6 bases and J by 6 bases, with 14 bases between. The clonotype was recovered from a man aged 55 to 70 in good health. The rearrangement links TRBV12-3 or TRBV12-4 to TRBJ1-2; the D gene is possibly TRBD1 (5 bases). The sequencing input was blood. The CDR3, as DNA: TGTGCCAGCAGCCCCTCAGGGAGTGATGGCTACACCTTC. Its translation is CASSPSGSDGYTF.